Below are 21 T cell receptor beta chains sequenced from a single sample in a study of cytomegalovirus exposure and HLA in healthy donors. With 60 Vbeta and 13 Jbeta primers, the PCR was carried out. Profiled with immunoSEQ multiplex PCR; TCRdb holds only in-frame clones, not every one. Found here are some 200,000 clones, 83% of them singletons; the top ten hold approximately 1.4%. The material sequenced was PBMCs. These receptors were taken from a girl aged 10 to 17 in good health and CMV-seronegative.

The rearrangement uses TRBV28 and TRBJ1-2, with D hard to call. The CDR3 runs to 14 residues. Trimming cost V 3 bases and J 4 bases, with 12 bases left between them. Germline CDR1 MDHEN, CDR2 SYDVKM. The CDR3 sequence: CASSFVERPYGYTF. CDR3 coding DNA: TGTGCCAGCAGTTTTGTGGAGAGACCCTATGGCTACACCTTC.

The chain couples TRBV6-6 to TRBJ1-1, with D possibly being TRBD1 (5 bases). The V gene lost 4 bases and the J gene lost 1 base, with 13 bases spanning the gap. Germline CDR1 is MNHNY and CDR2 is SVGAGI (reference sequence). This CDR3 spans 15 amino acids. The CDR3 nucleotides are TGTGCCAGCAGTTTACTAGGGGAGGCGAACACTGAAGCTTTCTTT. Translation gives CASSLLGEANTEAFF.

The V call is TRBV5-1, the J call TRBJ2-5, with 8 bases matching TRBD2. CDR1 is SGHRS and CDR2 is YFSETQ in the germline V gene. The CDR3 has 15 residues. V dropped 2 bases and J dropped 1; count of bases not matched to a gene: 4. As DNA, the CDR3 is TGCGCCAGCAGCTTAGCGGGGGCGAGCCAAGAGACCCAGTACTTC. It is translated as CASSLAGASQETQYF. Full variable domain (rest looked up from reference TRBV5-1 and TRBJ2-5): KAGVTQTPRYLIKTRGQQVTLSCSPISGHRSVSWYQQTPGQGLQFLFEYFSETQRNKGNFPGRFSGRQFSNSRSEMNVSTLELGDSALYLCASSLAGASQETQYFGPGTRLLVL.

The DNA for the CDR3 is TGCGCCAGCAGCCAAGACGACAGGGTCGGCGGGCAGTACTTC. Amino acids: CASSQDDRVGGQYF. The V call is TRBV4-3, the J call TRBJ2-7, with 7 bases identical to TRBD1. Trimming at V came to 0 bases and at J to 9 bases, leaving 8 bases not matched to a gene. CDR1 is LGHNA, CDR2 YSLEER, per germline. The CDR3 loop spans 14 amino acids.

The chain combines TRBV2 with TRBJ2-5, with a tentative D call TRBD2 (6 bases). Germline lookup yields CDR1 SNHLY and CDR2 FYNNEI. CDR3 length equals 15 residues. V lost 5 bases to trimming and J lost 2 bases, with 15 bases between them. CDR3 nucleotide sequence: TGTGCCAGCAGTAGACTAGTCGGGGCTCAAGAGACCCAGTACTTC. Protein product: CASSRLVGAQETQYF.

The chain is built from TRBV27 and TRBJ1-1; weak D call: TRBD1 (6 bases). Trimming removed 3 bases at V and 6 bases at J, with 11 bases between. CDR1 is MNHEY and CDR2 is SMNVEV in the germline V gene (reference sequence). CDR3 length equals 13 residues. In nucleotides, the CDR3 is TGTGCCAGCAGTTTTGATCAGGGGCCTGAAGCTTTCTTT. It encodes CASSFDQGPEAFF.

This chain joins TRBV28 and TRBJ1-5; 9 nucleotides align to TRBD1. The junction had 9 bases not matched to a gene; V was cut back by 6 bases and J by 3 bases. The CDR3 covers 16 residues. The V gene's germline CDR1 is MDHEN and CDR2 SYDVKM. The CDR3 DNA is TGTGCCAGCAGACCCGACGGGACAGGGAACAATCAGCCCCAGCATTTT. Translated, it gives CASRPDGTGNNQPQHF.

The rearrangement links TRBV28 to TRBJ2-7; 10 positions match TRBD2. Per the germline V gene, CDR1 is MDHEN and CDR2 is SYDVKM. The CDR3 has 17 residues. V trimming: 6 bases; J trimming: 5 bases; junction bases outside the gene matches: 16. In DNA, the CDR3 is TGTGCCAGCAGGACCTTTGAGGAGGTTACTAGCGGGAACGAGCAGTACTTC. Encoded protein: CASRTFEEVTSGNEQYF.

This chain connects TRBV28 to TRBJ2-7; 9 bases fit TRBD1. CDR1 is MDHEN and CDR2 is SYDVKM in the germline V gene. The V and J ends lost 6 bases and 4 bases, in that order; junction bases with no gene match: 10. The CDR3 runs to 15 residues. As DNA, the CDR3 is TGTGCCAGCAGCAGAGCCCCGGGACAGGGTTACGAGCAGTACTTC. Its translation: CASSRAPGQGYEQYF.

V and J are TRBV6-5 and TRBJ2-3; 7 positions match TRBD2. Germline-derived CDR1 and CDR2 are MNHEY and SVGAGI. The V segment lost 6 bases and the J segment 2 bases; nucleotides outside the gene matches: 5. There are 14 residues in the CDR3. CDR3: CASRAGLITDTQYF. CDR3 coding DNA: TGTGCCAGCAGGGCGGGACTAATCACAGATACGCAGTATTTT.

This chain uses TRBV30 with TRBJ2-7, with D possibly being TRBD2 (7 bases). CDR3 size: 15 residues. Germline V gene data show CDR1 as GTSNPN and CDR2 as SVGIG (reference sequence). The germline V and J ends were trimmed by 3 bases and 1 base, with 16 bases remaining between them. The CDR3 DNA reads TGTGCCTGGAGCACGGGGGGCGGGAAGTCCTACGAGCAGTACTTC. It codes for CAWSTGGGKSYEQYF.

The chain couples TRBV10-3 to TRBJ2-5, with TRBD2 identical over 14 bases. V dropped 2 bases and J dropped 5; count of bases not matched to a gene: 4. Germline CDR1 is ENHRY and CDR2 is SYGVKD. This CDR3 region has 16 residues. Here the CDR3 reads CAISETRTSGRETQYF. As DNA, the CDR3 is TGTGCCATCAGTGAGACCAGGACTAGCGGGAGGGAGACCCAGTACTTC.

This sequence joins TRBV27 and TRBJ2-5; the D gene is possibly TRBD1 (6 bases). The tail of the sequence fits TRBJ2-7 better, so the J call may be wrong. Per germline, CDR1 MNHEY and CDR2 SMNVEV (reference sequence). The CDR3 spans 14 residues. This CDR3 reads CASSFQTGGYEQYF. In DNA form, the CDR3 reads TGTGCCAGCAGTTTCCAGACAGGCGGATACGAGCAGTACTTC.

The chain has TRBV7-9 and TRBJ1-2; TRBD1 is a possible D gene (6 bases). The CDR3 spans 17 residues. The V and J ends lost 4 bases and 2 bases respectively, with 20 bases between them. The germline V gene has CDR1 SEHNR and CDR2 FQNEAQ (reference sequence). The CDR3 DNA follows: TGTGCCAGCAGCTCGTTAAACAGGGAAATCAGGAACTATGGCTACACCTTC. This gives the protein CASSSLNREIRNYGYTF.

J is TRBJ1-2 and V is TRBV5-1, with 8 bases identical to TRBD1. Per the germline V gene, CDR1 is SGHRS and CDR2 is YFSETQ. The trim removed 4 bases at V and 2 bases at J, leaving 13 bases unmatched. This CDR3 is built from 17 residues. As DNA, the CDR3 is TGCGCCAGCAGCCCGGGACAGGTTTCCCCCCTAAACTATGGCTACACCTTC. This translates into CASSPGQVSPLNYGYTF.

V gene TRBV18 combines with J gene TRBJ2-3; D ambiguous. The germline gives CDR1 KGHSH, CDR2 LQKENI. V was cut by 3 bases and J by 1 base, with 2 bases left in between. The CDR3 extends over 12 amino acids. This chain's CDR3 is CASSPGTDTQYF. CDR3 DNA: TGTGCCAGCTCACCCGGCACAGATACGCAGTATTTT. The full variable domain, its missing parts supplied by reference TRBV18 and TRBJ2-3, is NAGVMQNPRHLVRRRGQEARLRCSPMKGHSHVYWYRQLPEEGLKFMVYLQKENIIDESGMPKERFSAEFPKEGPSILRIQQVVRGDSAAYFCASSPGTDTQYFGPGTRLTVL.

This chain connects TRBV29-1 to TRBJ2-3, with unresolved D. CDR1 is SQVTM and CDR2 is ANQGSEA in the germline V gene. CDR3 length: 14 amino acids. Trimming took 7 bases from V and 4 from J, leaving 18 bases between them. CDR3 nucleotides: TGCAGCGCTGCTAAGGAGATTTTCGCAGATACGCAGTATTTT. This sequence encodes CSAAKEIFADTQYF.

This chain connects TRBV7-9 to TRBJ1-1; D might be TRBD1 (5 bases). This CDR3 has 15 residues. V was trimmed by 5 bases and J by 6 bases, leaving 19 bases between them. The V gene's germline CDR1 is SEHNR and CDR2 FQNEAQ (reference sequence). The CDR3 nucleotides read TGTGCCAGCAGCCCTCCCGGGCCTTGGGGCGCTGAAGCTTTCTTT. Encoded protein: CASSPPGPWGAEAFF.

The CDR3 loop reads CASSSLGQGLSDGYTF. The CDR3 DNA reads TGCGCCAGCAGCTCCTTGGGACAGGGACTGAGTGATGGCTACACCTTC. The chain joins TRBV5-1 to TRBJ1-2; 9 nucleotides align to TRBD1. This CDR3 has 16 residues. With V trimmed by 3 bases and J by 6 bases, 12 bases remained unmatched. CDR1 SGHRS and CDR2 YFSETQ come from the germline V gene. Together with reference TRBV5-1 and TRBJ1-2, the CDR3 gives the full variable domain: KAGVTQTPRYLIKTRGQQVTLSCSPISGHRSVSWYQQTPGQGLQFLFEYFSETQRNKGNFPGRFSGRQFSNSRSEMNVSTLELGDSALYLCASSSLGQGLSDGYTFGSGTRLTVV.

In nucleotides, the CDR3 is TGTGCCAGCAGCGAGGGACAGGGGGTTGGGAACTATGGCTACACCTTC. As protein: CASSEGQGVGNYGYTF. This chain joins TRBV2 and TRBJ1-2; 11 positions match TRBD1. This CDR3 is 16 amino acids long. The germline gives CDR1 SNHLY, CDR2 FYNNEI. With 6 bases clipped from V and 2 bases from J, the junction kept 8 bases outside the gene matches.

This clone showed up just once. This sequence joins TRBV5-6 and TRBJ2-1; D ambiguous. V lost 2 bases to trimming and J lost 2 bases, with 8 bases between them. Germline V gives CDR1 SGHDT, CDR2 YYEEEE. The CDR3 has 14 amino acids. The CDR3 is CASSFPQTYNEQFF. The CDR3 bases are TGTGCCAGCAGCTTTCCTCAGACCTACAATGAGCAGTTCTTC.